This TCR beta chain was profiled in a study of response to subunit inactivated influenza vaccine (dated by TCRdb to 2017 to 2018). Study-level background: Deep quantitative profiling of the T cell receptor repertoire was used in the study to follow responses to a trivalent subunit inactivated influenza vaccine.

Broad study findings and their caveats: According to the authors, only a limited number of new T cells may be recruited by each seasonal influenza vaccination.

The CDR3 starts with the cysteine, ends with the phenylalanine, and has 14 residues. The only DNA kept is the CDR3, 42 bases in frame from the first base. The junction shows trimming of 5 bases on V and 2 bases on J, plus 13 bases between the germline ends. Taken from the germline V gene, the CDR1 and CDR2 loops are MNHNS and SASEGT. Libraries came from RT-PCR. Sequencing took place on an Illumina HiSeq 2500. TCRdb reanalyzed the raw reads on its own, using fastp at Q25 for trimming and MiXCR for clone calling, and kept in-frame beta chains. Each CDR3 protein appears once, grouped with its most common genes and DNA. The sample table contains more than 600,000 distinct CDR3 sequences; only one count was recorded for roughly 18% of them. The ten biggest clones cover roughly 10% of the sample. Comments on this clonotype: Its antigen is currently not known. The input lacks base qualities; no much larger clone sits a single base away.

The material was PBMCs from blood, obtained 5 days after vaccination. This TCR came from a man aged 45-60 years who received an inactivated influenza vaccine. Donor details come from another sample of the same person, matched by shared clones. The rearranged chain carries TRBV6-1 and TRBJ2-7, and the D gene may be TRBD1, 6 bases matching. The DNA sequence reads TGTGCCAGCAGTCGACAGGTGGACACCTACGAGCAGTACTTC. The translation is CASSRQVDTYEQYF.